A selection of T cell receptor beta chains follows, all from one sample in a study of CD8 T cells in ankylosing spondylitis. TCRdb recomputed calls from the 5' RACE reads with MiXCR, one row per CDR3 protein. The data hold about 39,000 distinct CDR3 sequences, with 3% to 3.5% observed a single time. Material for sequencing was blood, either unsorted or a sorted T cell fraction (not recorded which). The receptors were gathered from a male donor with ankylosing spondylitis or in good health (not recorded which). CDR3s include the opening cysteine and the closing phenylalanine or tryptophan. Fields, in order: V gene, clone size, J gene, D gene, CDR3 DNA, CDR3 protein. A D gene is named only where the DNA matches it firmly. Sizes are listed as once, few or many counts, or a class when the clone is expanded.

TRBV9	few	TRBJ2-1	.	TGTGCCAGCAGCGGCCCCACAGGGAATGAGCAGTTCTTC	CASSGPTGNEQFF
TRBV9	many	TRBJ2-1	TRBD2	TGTGCCAGCTCGTTTGCGGGAGGGCCCTACAATGAGCAGTTCTTC	CASSFAGGPYNEQFF
TRBV9	many	TRBJ1-3	.	TGTGCCAGCAGCGTAGACAACACCATATATTTT	CASSVDNTIYF
TRBV9	many	TRBJ2-3	.	TGTGCCAGCAGCGTATTTCGGGGGGCAAACACAGATACGCAGTATTTT	CASSVFRGANTDTQYF
TRBV9	medium-sized	TRBJ1-5	.	TGTGCCAGCAGCGTAGACGGGGCAGGTCAGCCCCAGCATTTT	CASSVDGAGQPQHF
TRBV9	many	TRBJ2-3	.	TGTGCCAGCAGCGCCACCGGGACTCACTACACAGATACGCAGTATTTT	CASSATGTHYTDTQYF
TRBV9	many	TRBJ2-1	.	TGTGCCAGCAGCGTAGATATCAGGGGCGACAATGAGCAGTTCTTC	CASSVDIRGDNEQFF
TRBV9	many	TRBJ2-5	.	TGTGCCAGCAGCGTAGCCTCAGGGTTCCAAGAGACCCAGTACTTC	CASSVASGFQETQYF
TRBV9	many	TRBJ2-5	.	TGTGCCAGCAGCGCAGAAGAGACCCAGTACTTC	CASSAEETQYF
TRBV9	many	TRBJ2-5	.	TGTGCCAGCAGCTTAGGGGGTGGACAAGAGACCCAGTACTTC	CASSLGGGQETQYF
TRBV9	many	TRBJ1-1	.	TGTGCCAGCAGCGTAAAGGACAGTCAGAACACTGAAGCTTTCTTT	CASSVKDSQNTEAFF
TRBV9	many	TRBJ2-3	TRBD2	TGTGCCAGCAGCGAAGGACTAGCGGGGGGGGGCACAGATACGCAGTATTTT	CASSEGLAGGGTDTQYF
TRBV9	many	TRBJ2-5	.	TGTGCCAGCAGCGATCCCAGCGAGCAAGAGACCCAGTACTTC	CASSDPSEQETQYF
TRBV9	many	TRBJ2-3	.	TGTGCCAGCAGCTTTGGGTTGAGAGACTCCACAGATACGCAGTATTTT	CASSFGLRDSTDTQYF
TRBV11-3	many	TRBJ2-5	TRBD2	TGTGCCAGCAGCCTCGGGACTAGCGGGGTGCTGGATTTCTTC	CASSLGTSGVLDFF
TRBV9	many	TRBJ2-2	.	TGTGCCAGCAGCCCAGAGGTCGGGGAGCTGTTTTTT	CASSPEVGELFF